This T cell receptor beta chain was sequenced in a study of response to subunit inactivated influenza vaccine. Whole-study results and caveats: Each seasonal flu vaccination may recruit only limited new T cells, authors suggested.

Via MiXCR, TCRdb re-called the RT-PCR reads, giving one row per CDR3 protein. This sample has 550,000 to 800,000 distinct CDR3 sequences, with about 15% found just once. V trimming: 3 bases; J trimming: 5 bases; junction bases outside the gene matches: 9. This CDR3 contains 15 residues. This clonotype has only a few counts. What it recognizes is unknown. V usage is TRBV12-3 or TRBV12-4 and J usage is TRBJ2-5; 7 bases are shared with TRBD1. The receptor's source is a man aged 45-60 years who received an inactivated influenza vaccine. The specimen was PBMCs from blood, collected about 14 days before vaccination. CDR3 sequence (DNA): TGTGCCAGCAGTTTGGGGGTCGACAGGGCGGAGACCCAGTACTTC. The encoded protein is CASSLGVDRAETQYF.